The rows below give T cell receptor beta chains drawn from one sample of a study of somatic mutations in cytotoxic T cells in rheumatoid arthritis. The repertoire was sequenced with immunoSEQ multiplex PCR; TCRdb's copy has only in-frame clones and lacks some. This table holds around 16,000 clones, about 83% found once. The specimen was CD8+ T cells sorted from blood. These receptors came from an adult with rheumatoid arthritis. CDR3s leave out the opening cysteine and the closing phenylalanine or tryptophan. D genes are given only for firm matches.

>TRBJ2-7|TRBV10-1|.
ASSETGFNEQY
>TRBJ1-4|TRBV28|.
ASSRGQAREKLF
>TRBJ2-3|TRBV11-3|.
ASSLLRGNTDTQY
>TRBJ2-1|TRBV9|TRBD2
ASSVEGVAGGYNEQF
>TRBJ1-5|TRBV5-1|TRBD1
ASGRDRLDQPQH
>TRBJ1-1|TRBV6-1|TRBD1
ASSDLGQGTEAF
>TRBJ2-7|TRBV27|.
ASRLRDGDYEQY
>TRBJ2-5|TRBV7-9|TRBD2
ASSEGLAGSGTQY
>TRBJ2-7|TRBV25-1|TRBD1
ASSQTGSYEQY
>TRBJ2-5|TRBV9|TRBD1
ASSVEPGGQETQY
>TRBJ1-5|TRBV27|.
ASSPSGGLEVNQPQH
>TRBJ2-7|TRBV28|TRBD1
ASSARQGISYEQY
>TRBJ2-3|TRBV6-1|.
ASTYAADTQY
>TRBJ1-1|TRBV9|.
ASSAGASEAF
>TRBJ2-7|TRBV19|TRBD1
ASSIVDRAYEQY
>TRBJ1-1|TRBV5-1|TRBD1
ASSFRTGGDEAF
>TRBJ2-1|TRBV15|.
ATSRGGAEQF
>TRBJ2-7|TRBV7-7|TRBD1
ASSLGQGGGYEQY
>TRBJ2-3|TRBV6-1|TRBD2
ASSEAVAGGPGDTQY
>TRBJ1-6|TRBV27|.
ASSKAGEGSYNSPLH
>TRBJ1-2|TRBV7-6|.
ASSPWGGSYGYT
>TRBJ2-7|TRBV7-8|TRBD2
ASSFRGGAYEQY
>TRBJ1-1|TRBV10-2|.
ASSDRTDPNTEAF
>TRBJ1-2|TRBV27|.
ASSSKNYGYT
>TRBJ1-1|TRBV27|.
ASSLNIGRGEAF
>TRBJ2-1|TRBV4-1|.
ASSTDRINEQF
>TRBJ2-7|TRBV6-1|.
AMVSGTTYEQY
>TRBJ1-6|TRBV28|TRBD1
AKRPGQVFPPLH
>TRBJ1-3|TRBV9|.
ASSVGIGAGNTIY
>TRBJ2-7|TRBV7-9|TRBD1
ASIPRDRLNEQY
>TRBJ2-3|TRBV5-5|.
ASSLDYGASTDTQY
>TRBJ2-7|TRBV7-6|TRBD1
ASTPGQGDYEQY
>TRBJ1-1|TRBV4-1|TRBD1
ASSQRQGAEDTEAF
>TRBJ1-1|TRBV29-1|.
SVNRNTEAF
>TRBJ2-3|TRBV2|.
ASTLTVEGFTSTDTQY
>TRBJ2-2|TRBV28|TRBD1
ASSSTGGNDTGELF
>TRBJ2-7|TRBV6-1|.
ASSAGTEQY
>TRBJ1-5|TRBV9|.
ASSTDNENQPQH
>TRBJ2-3|TRBV27|.
ASSLKGGGGGTDTQY
>TRBJ1-5|TRBV19|.
ASSTLGLLGEPQH
>TRBJ1-1|TRBV4-2|TRBD1
ASSQVQGQGTGNTEAF
>TRBJ1-6|TRBV30|.
AWSVPGPLTYNSPLH
>TRBJ2-3|TRBV15|.
ATSRDGAGFTDTQY
>TRBJ1-2|TRBV12-5|TRBD1
ASGPNLDRVGGYT
>TRBJ1-4|TRBV7-6|TRBD1
ASSPRTGTNEKLF
>TRBJ1-2|TRBV7-2|.
ASSPTRGSLSYGYT
>TRBJ2-7|TRBV27|.
ASSLSVRATYEQY
>TRBJ2-1|TRBV5-4|TRBD1
ASSWGDRGYNEQF
>TRBJ2-5|TRBV9|.
ASSVDGGRETQY
>TRBJ2-1|TRBV4-1|TRBD1
ASSQDQGGGYNEQF
>TRBJ2-5|TRBV18|.
ASSPKIQGQETQY
>TRBJ2-2|TRBV27|.
ASSPRQQNTGELF
>TRBJ1-2|TRBV9|.
ASSVATNYGYT